Following are 22 T cell receptor beta chains from one sample sequenced in a study of OX40 agonist ivuxolimab in advanced cancers. Repertoires were generated with immunoSEQ multiplex PCR, while TCRdb's copy carries only in-frame clones and drops some. The data show 70,000 or so clones, almost 90% seen once. The sample consisted of CD4+ or CD8+ T cells sorted from blood, taken in a trial of the OX40 agonist ivuxolimab. These TCRs come from an adult with an advanced solid tumor such as melanoma, head and neck, liver or kidney cancer.

A note on this clone: One end of the junction is discordant with germline, which a read error may explain. The chain is built from TRBV7-8 and TRBJ2-7; 11 bases agree with TRBD2. CDR3 size: 14 residues. Per the germline V gene, CDR1 is SGHVS and CDR2 is FQNEAQ. The CDR3: CASRLGTSGYEQYF. The CDR3 coding sequence is TGTGCCAGCAGGTTAGGGACTAGCGGCTACGAGCAGTACTTC.

The chain couples TRBV18 to TRBJ1-1; 8 bases match TRBD1. Germline CDR1 reads KGHSH; CDR2 reads LQKENI. V shed 3 bases, J shed 10 bases, and the junction held 4 bases outside the gene matches. The length of the CDR3 is 12 residues. Here the CDR3 DNA reads TGTGCCAGCTCACCTCCGGACAGGGCAGCTTTCTTT. It is translated as CASSPPDRAAFF.

V is TRBV5-1 and J is TRBJ1-4, with a tentative D call TRBD1 (6 bases). CDR1 and CDR2 (germline): SGHRS, YFSETQ. With 7 bases removed from V and 7 bases from J, the gap between germline ends came to 17 bases. The CDR3 is 14 residues long. The CDR3 loop is CASRPGTSGEKLFF. The CDR3 region has the DNA TGCGCCAGCCGACCCGGGACATCGGGTGAAAAACTGTTTTTT.

V gene TRBV19 combines with J gene TRBJ1-5; D gene ambiguous. The V end lost 6 bases, the J end lost 4 bases, and 7 bases lay between the germline ends. CDR3 size: 12 residues. The germline V gene encodes CDR1 LNHDA and CDR2 SQIVND (reference sequence). The CDR3 here is CASSLRNQPQHF. CDR3 in DNA: TGTGCCAGTAGCCTCAGAAATCAGCCCCAGCATTTT.

This clone was counted once. The chain's CDR3 is CASSGRQLYNEQFF. The DNA for the CDR3 is TGTGCCAGCAGTGGACGACAGTTATACAATGAGCAGTTCTTC. The chain joins TRBV6-1 to TRBJ2-1, with D perhaps TRBD1 (5 bases). The V and J ends lost 4 bases and 4 bases respectively, with 11 bases between them. The CDR3 covers 14 residues. Looked up from germline, CDR1 is MNHNS and CDR2 is SASEGT.

The rearrangement uses TRBV7-2 and TRBJ1-2; a weak D match, TRBD1 (6 bases). V was shortened by 5 bases and J by 8 bases, with 15 bases between the two germline ends. Germline CDR1 SGHTA, CDR2 FQGNSA. The CDR3 has 13 residues. DNA for the CDR3: TGTGCCAGCAGCCCCGAGGGGGGGCGCGGCTACACCTTC. It yields the protein CASSPEGGRGYTF.

The J gene is TRBJ1-2, the V gene TRBV28; D call uncertain. V lost 3 bases, J lost 4 bases, and 9 bases lay in between. The CDR3 sequence is 13 residues long. Germline values: CDR1 MDHEN, CDR2 SYDVKM. The DNA of the CDR3 is TGTGCCAGCAGTTTGAGGGCCTTCTATGGCTACACCTTC. Translating gives CASSLRAFYGYTF.

CDR3 residues: CASSAYRQGTYEQYF. The CDR3 nucleotides read TGTGCCAGCAGCGCCTATCGACAGGGTACGTACGAGCAGTACTTC. The chain combines TRBV11-1 with TRBJ2-7; 7 bases fit TRBD1. The CDR3 totals 15 residues. With V trimmed by 5 bases and J by 4 bases, 11 bases remained unmatched. Germline CDR1 SGHAT, CDR2 FQDESV (reference sequence).

This clone occurred once. This chain connects TRBV28 to TRBJ1-2, with no clear D. V dropped 3 bases and J dropped 3 bases, with 8 bases sitting between them. The CDR3 is 13 residues long. Per the germline V gene, CDR1 is MDHEN and CDR2 is SYDVKM. The chain's CDR3 is CASSLSRHYGYTF. CDR3 sequence (DNA): TGTGCCAGCAGTTTGTCCAGACACTATGGCTACACCTTC.

The chain recombines TRBV4-3 with TRBJ2-3; TRBD2 aligns across 8 bases. V dropped 3 bases and J dropped 3; count of bases not matched to a gene: 5. The germline V gene has CDR1 LGHNA and CDR2 YSLEER. The CDR3 covers 15 residues. The CDR3 is CASSHQAGETDTQYF. CDR3 coding DNA: TGCGCCAGCAGCCACCAAGCGGGAGAGACAGATACGCAGTATTTT.

The chain couples TRBV9 to TRBJ2-5; D perhaps matches TRBD1 (7 bases). Germline-derived CDR1 and CDR2 are SGDLS and YYNGEE. V was trimmed by 2 bases and J by 4 bases, leaving 15 bases between them. The CDR3 consists of 15 residues. The CDR3 DNA reads as TGTGCCAGCAGCGTCTACTCCCAGGGGGGAGAGACCCAGTACTTC. As protein: CASSVYSQGGETQYF.

The chain combines TRBV4-1 with TRBJ2-7; tentatively, D is TRBD1 (5 bases). CDR3 length: 13 residues. The germline CDR1 and CDR2 sequences are MGHRA and YSYEKL. The V end lost 6 bases, the J end lost 0 bases, and 9 bases lay between the germline ends. CDR3: CASSRQSSYEQYF. For the CDR3, the DNA is TGCGCCAGCAGTCGACAGAGCTCCTACGAGCAGTACTTC.

A single count supports this clone. This sequence joins TRBV10-3 and TRBJ2-2; 7 nucleotides align to TRBD2. The V and J ends lost 6 bases and 3 bases, in that order; junction bases with no gene match: 7. The CDR3 extends over 15 amino acids. Per the germline V gene, CDR1 is ENHRY and CDR2 is SYGVKD. CDR3 region: CAIRSGREDTGELFF. For the CDR3, the DNA is TGTGCCATCAGGTCGGGACGGGAGGACACCGGGGAGCTGTTTTTT.

V usage is TRBV11-3 and J usage is TRBJ2-3; possible D gene TRBD2, 6 bases. The CDR3 loop spans 14 amino acids. Germline lookup yields CDR1 SGHNT and CDR2 YENEEA. Trimming stripped 5 bases from V and 6 bases from J, with 15 bases between. The CDR3 protein is CASSPRESHDTQYF. The CDR3 bases are TGTGCCAGCAGCCCCCGGGAGTCACATGATACGCAGTATTTT.

The count of this clone is one. The chain joins TRBV5-6 to TRBJ2-1; 11 bases align to TRBD1. This CDR3 is 15 amino acids long. With 4 bases clipped from V and 3 bases from J, the junction kept 3 bases outside the gene matches. Germline V CDR1 and CDR2: SGHDT, YYEEEE. The CDR3 DNA follows: TGTGCCAGCAGCGGGACAGGGGGAGTCTACAATGAGCAGTTCTTC. It translates to CASSGTGGVYNEQFF.

As for this clone: Other DNA sequences in this sample translate to the same CDR3. The chain has TRBV5-1 and TRBJ2-7, with TRBD1 matching 12 bases. The V gene's germline CDR1 is SGHRS and CDR2 YFSETQ. The CDR3 runs to 14 residues. V lost 4 bases and J lost 4; bases outside the gene matches: 3. The CDR3 DNA sequence: TGCGCCAGCAGCCTGGGACAGGGGGCTTACGAGCAGTACTTC. Its protein is CASSLGQGAYEQYF.

The chain has TRBV18 and TRBJ2-3; D tentatively reads TRBD1 or TRBD2 (7 bases each). Trimming removed 10 bases from V and 0 bases from J, with 17 bases in between. Per germline, CDR1 KGHSH and CDR2 LQKENI. This CDR3 contains 15 residues. This CDR3 reads CATSGGAASTDTQYF. DNA for the CDR3: TGTGCCACATCAGGGGGGGCGGCCAGCACAGATACGCAGTATTTT. Filled out from reference TRBV18 and TRBJ2-3, the complete variable domain reads NAGVMQNPRHLVRRRGQEARLRCSPMKGHSHVYWYRQLPEEGLKFMVYLQKENIIDESGMPKERFSAEFPKEGPSILRIQQVVRGDSAAYFCATSGGAASTDTQYFGPGTRLTVL.

The chain couples TRBV7-2 to TRBJ2-1; TRBD2 aligns across 10 bases. CDR1 and CDR2 from the germline V gene are SGHTA and FQGNSA. The J segment lost 7 bases and the V segment lost 1 base, leaving 4 bases of the junction unmatched. This CDR3 has 15 residues. CDR3 DNA sequence: TGTGCCAGCAGCTTAGAGGCTAGCGGGAGAAATGAGCAGTTCTTC. Its translation: CASSLEASGRNEQFF.

This clone came up once. V is TRBV20-1 and J is TRBJ2-1, with D unresolved. The CDR3 length is 10 residues. With 7 bases removed from V and 7 bases from J, the gap between germline ends came to 8 bases. From germline, CDR1 is DFQATT and CDR2 SNEGSKA (reference sequence). CDR3 nucleotides: TGCAGTGTTCAGCCTAATGAGCAGTTCTTC. Translation gives CSVQPNEQFF.

This chain uses TRBV11-2 with TRBJ2-3; D ambiguous. The CDR3 extends over 15 amino acids. Germline CDR1 is SGHAT and CDR2 is FQNNGV. The V end lost 5 bases, the J end lost 4 bases, and 16 bases lay between the germline ends. CDR3 loop: CASSPERSRSDTQYF. The CDR3 nucleotides are TGTGCCAGCAGCCCCGAACGTTCGCGTTCAGATACGCAGTATTTT.

CDR3 residues: CASSTLDRGFVTQYF. The CDR3 DNA reads TGTGCCAGCAGCACCTTGGACAGAGGGTTCGTGACCCAGTACTTC. This chain uses TRBV28 with TRBJ2-5, with D tentatively TRBD1 (6 bases). This CDR3 is built from 15 residues. Germline V gene data show CDR1 as MDHEN and CDR2 as SYDVKM. V was pared by 6 bases and J by 7 bases, with 21 bases between.

This clone came up once. The chain links TRBV11-3 to TRBJ2-7, with 7 bases matching TRBD1. CDR1 and CDR2 (germline): SGHNT, YENEEA. The CDR3 spans 13 residues. V lost 5 bases, J lost 3 bases, and 4 bases stayed unmatched. CDR3 bases: TGTGCCAGCAGCACGGGACAGATCTACGAGCAGTACTTC. Its protein product is CASSTGQIYEQYF.